The present T cell receptor (beta chain) was sequenced within a study of blood T cell repertoires in COVID-19. Study-wide context: Some COVID-19 samples were acute and others convalescent; all came from the United States, Italy and Spain. The analysed material was cDNA or gDNA that came from T cells, B-cell-depleted T cells, or PBMCs.

Original data processing: Amplification of reference gene primers was used by the study to estimate nucleated cell counts. The table came from immunoSEQ multiplex PCR; TCRdb's copy has only in-frame clones and leaves some out. V and J calls plus clone size are reproduced from that table; the DNA served to infer D and trimming. Seen here are about 180,000 clones, around 79% observed once, and the top ten hold 26%. The CDR3 consists of 13 residues. Germline V CDR1 and CDR2: SGHTA, FQGNSA. Trimming stripped 4 bases from V and 6 bases from J, with 10 bases between. The rearrangement uses TRBV7-2 and TRBJ2-1, with no clear D. The TCR comes from a woman aged 70-85 years with acute or convalescent COVID-19. The sample taken for sequencing was peripheral blood. DNA of the CDR3: TGTGCCAGCAGCTACTCGCTTAGCAATGAGCAGTTCTTC. Translation: CASSYSLSNEQFF.